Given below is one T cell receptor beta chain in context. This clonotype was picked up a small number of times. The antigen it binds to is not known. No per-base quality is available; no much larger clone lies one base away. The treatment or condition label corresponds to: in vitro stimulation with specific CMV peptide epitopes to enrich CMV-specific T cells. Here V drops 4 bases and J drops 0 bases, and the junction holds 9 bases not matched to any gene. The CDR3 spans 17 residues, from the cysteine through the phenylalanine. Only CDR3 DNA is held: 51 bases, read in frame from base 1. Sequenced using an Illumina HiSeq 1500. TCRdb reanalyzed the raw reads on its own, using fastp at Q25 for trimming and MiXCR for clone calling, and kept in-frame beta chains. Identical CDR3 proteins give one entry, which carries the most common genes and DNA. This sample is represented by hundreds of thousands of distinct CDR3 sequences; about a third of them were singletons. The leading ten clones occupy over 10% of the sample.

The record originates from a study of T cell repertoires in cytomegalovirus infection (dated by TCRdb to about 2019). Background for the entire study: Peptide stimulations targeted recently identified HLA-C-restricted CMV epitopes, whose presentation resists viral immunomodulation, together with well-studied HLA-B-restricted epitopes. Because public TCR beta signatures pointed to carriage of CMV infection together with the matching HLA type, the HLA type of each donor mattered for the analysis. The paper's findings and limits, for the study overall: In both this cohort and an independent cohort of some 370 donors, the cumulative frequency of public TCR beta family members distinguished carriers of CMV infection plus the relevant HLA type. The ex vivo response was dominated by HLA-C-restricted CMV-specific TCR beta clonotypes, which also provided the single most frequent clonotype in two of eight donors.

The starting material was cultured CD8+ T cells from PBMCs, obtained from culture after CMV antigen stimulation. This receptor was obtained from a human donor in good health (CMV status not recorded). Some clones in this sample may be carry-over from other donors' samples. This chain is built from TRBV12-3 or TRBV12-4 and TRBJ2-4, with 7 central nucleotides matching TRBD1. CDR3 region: CASSWERQGLAKNIQYF. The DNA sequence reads TGTGCCAGCAGTTGGGAAAGACAGGGTCTAGCCAAAAACATTCAGTACTTC.